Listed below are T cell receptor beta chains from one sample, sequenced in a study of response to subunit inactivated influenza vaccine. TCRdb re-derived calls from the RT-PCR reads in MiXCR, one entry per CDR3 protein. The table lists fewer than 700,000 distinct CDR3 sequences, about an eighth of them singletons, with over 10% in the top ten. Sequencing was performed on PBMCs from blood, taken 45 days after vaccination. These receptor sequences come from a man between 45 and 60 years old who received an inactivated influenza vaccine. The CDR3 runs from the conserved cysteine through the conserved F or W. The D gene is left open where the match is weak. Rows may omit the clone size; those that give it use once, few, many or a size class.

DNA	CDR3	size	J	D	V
TGTGCCACCAGTGATGGTACTAGCGTGTCCTACAATGAGCAGTTCTTC	CATSDGTSVSYNEQFF	few	TRBJ2-1	TRBD2	TRBV24-1
TGTGCCAGCAGCGATCTAGCGGGCTACAATGAGCAGTTCTTC	CASSDLAGYNEQFF	NA	TRBJ2-1	TRBD2	TRBV6-1
TGTGCCAGCAGCTTGACTAGCGGTGGCTGGGGTGAGCAGTTCTTC	CASSLTSGGWGEQFF	NA	TRBJ2-1	TRBD2	TRBV7-2
TGCAGTGCTACTGCGGGGGGGATTGGAGAGACCCAGTACTTC	CSATAGGIGETQYF	NA	TRBJ2-5	TRBD2	TRBV20-1
TGTGCCAGCAGTCCCCTTCGAGTTAGCGGGTCCTACGAGCAGTACTTC	CASSPLRVSGSYEQYF	few	TRBJ2-7	TRBD2	TRBV28
TGCAGCGTTGATGGGTGGACTAGCTTTAACGAGCAGTTCTTC	CSVDGWTSFNEQFF	many	TRBJ2-1	TRBD2	TRBV29-1
TGTGCCAGCAGTAAACAGGGTACCTACAATGAGCAGTTCTTC	CASSKQGTYNEQFF	many	TRBJ2-1	NA	TRBV12-3/TRBV12-4
TGTGCCAGCAGTTTTCAAAGGGGGAGCGTTTCACCCCTCCACTTT	CASSFQRGSVSPLHF	NA	TRBJ1-6	NA	TRBV12-3/TRBV12-4
TGTGCCAGCAGTTACTGGGGGGACAGAAGCACAGATACGCAGTATTTT	CASSYWGDRSTDTQYF	once	TRBJ2-3	NA	TRBV6-5
TGTGCCAGCAGTTACAGAACCGGGACAGGGGATTTGGAGACCCAGTACTTC	CASSYRTGTGDLETQYF	NA	TRBJ2-5	TRBD1	TRBV6-2/TRBV6-3
TGTGCCAGCAGTTCGGCCTATGGCTACACCTTC	CASSSAYGYTF	few	TRBJ1-2	NA	TRBV12-3/TRBV12-4
TGTGCCATCAGTGAGTCGAGTGGGACAGGGGCCGGCTACACCTTC	CAISESSGTGAGYTF	few	TRBJ1-2	TRBD1	TRBV10-3
TGTGCCACCAGCAGAGATCTTGGTAGCGGTGGGTTATATACGCAGTATTTT	CATSRDLGSGGLYTQYF	NA	TRBJ2-3	NA	TRBV15
TGTGCCAGCAGCAAATACAGGGGGGCCTACTCCTACGAGCAGTACTTC	CASSKYRGAYSYEQYF	few	TRBJ2-7	TRBD1	TRBV7-2
TGTGCCAGCAGAGGACGGGACAGGGGCGCCTACAATGAGCAGTTCTTC	CASRGRDRGAYNEQFF	NA	TRBJ2-1	TRBD1	TRBV6-1
TGCGCCAGCAGCTTGGGGACTAGCGGGGGTGATGAGACCCAGTACTTC	CASSLGTSGGDETQYF	NA	TRBJ2-5	TRBD2	TRBV5-1
TGTGCCAGCAGCCCCTCTGCCTACAATGAGCAGTTCTTC	CASSPSAYNEQFF	few	TRBJ2-1	NA	TRBV11-2
TGTGCCAGCAGCTTGACCGGGGGGACTAGCGGTAAAGAGACCCAGTACTTC	CASSLTGGTSGKETQYF	NA	TRBJ2-5	TRBD2	TRBV7-2
TGCAGTGCTAGTGGACTCGCAAGGAGCACTGAAGCTTTCTTT	CSASGLARSTEAFF	many	TRBJ1-1	NA	TRBV20-1
TGTGCCAGCAGTTACCCGACTAGCGGGGATCCTTTGGTCTGGGAGCAGTACTTC	CASSYPTSGDPLVWEQYF	many	TRBJ2-7	TRBD2	TRBV6-5
TGTGCCAGCAGTGAATCGAAATGGCCGGCCGAGCAGTACTTC	CASSESKWPAEQYF	many	TRBJ2-7	NA	TRBV25-1
TGCAGCGTTGGGACAGGTCTGAGCTCCTACGAGCAGTACTTC	CSVGTGLSSYEQYF	few	TRBJ2-7	TRBD1	TRBV29-1
TGTGCCAGCAGTAGGACTGCTAGCAATCAGCCCCAGCATTTT	CASSRTASNQPQHF	many	TRBJ1-5	NA	TRBV12-3/TRBV12-4
TGTGCCACCCGCGGGGTGCAGGGAAGGCAGCCCCAGCATTTT	CATRGVQGRQPQHF	few	TRBJ1-5	NA	TRBV10-3
TGCAGCGTTTCAGACAGGGGGAAAAACATTCAGTACTTC	CSVSDRGKNIQYF	NA	TRBJ2-4	TRBD1	TRBV29-1
TGTGCCAGCAGTGAAGCGACATCTTATAGCAATCAGCCCCAGCATTTT	CASSEATSYSNQPQHF	NA	TRBJ1-5	NA	TRBV6-1
TGTGCCAGCAGTTTAGCGCTGGGACTGGAGGCTTTCTTT	CASSLALGLEAFF	few	TRBJ1-1	NA	TRBV12-3/TRBV12-4
TGCAGTGCTACAGCCCTAGGGGGTGCAACTAATGAAAAACTGTTTTTT	CSATALGGATNEKLFF	NA	TRBJ1-4	NA	TRBV20-1
TGTGCCAGCAGGCACCGTACGGGGGGGGACACCGGGGAGCTGTTTTTT	CASRHRTGGDTGELFF	few	TRBJ2-2	TRBD2	TRBV6-1
TGCGCCAGCAGCCAGCCTACAGACGAAGAGACCCAGTACTTC	CASSQPTDEETQYF	few	TRBJ2-5	NA	TRBV4-1
TGTGCCAGCGGAATGGGAATCTACGAGCAGTACTTC	CASGMGIYEQYF	few	TRBJ2-7	NA	TRBV7-8
TGTGCCACCCAGCGAGACCCTTCTGAAAACTATGGCTACACCTTC	CATQRDPSENYGYTF	NA	TRBJ1-2	NA	TRBV15
TGTGCCAGCAGCTTTTGGACAAGATCCTACAATGAGCAGTTCTTC	CASSFWTRSYNEQFF	many	TRBJ2-1	NA	TRBV5-6
TGTGCCAGCAGTCCCATCCTCAGGGGTTCCCACCTTTCATACAATGAGCAGTTCTTC	CASSPILRGSHLSYNEQFF	few	TRBJ2-1	NA	TRBV6-1
TGCAGTGCTATCAGGACGGGGAACACTGAAGCTTTCTTT	CSAIRTGNTEAFF	NA	TRBJ1-1	NA	TRBV20-1
TGTGCCAGCAGTTTAAACAGAAATCAGCCCCAGCATTTT	CASSLNRNQPQHF	many	TRBJ1-5	NA	TRBV12-3/TRBV12-4
TGTGCCAGCAGCACCGGGACGCTCTACGAGCAGTACTTC	CASSTGTLYEQYF	many	TRBJ2-7	NA	TRBV11-2
TGCGCCAGCAGCTTGGGACTAGCGGACTATAGCACAGATACGCAGTATTTT	CASSLGLADYSTDTQYF	few	TRBJ2-3	TRBD2	TRBV5-1
TGCAGCGTTGAAGCTCAACGCACAGGGGAGGGCGAGACCCAGTACTTC	CSVEAQRTGEGETQYF	few	TRBJ2-5	NA	TRBV29-1
TGCGCCAGCAGCCAAGTAGCGACTAGCGGGAGGGCCCTCGAGCAGTACTTC	CASSQVATSGRALEQYF	few	TRBJ2-7	TRBD2	TRBV4-1
TGTGCCAGCAGCCAAGAAGGGACCCTTGACAGGTACTTCTACAATGAGCAGTTCTTC	CASSQEGTLDRYFYNEQFF	NA	TRBJ2-1	NA	TRBV3-1
TGCTGTGCTAGAGAGGCAGAAAACTATAGCAATCAGCCCCAGCATTTT	CCAREAENYSNQPQHF	NA	TRBJ1-5	NA	TRBV20-1
TGCGCCAGCCGGACTAGCGGATTACAAGAGACCCAGTACTTC	CASRTSGLQETQYF	many	TRBJ2-5	TRBD2	TRBV5-1
TGTGCCAGCAGTGGGGGGCGGGACAGCCTGAACACTGAAGCTTTCTTT	CASSGGRDSLNTEAFF	many	TRBJ1-1	TRBD1	TRBV12-3/TRBV12-4
TGCGCCAGCAGCTCGCCGGGACAGGGGTATCAAGAGACCCAGTACTTC	CASSSPGQGYQETQYF	few	TRBJ2-5	TRBD1	TRBV5-1
TGCAGCGTTGAACAGGGCCACACAGATACGCAGTATTTT	CSVEQGHTDTQYF	NA	TRBJ2-3	NA	TRBV29-1
TGTGCCAGCAGCCCTAGCGGGGGATACGATACGCAGTATTTT	CASSPSGGYDTQYF	NA	TRBJ2-3	TRBD2	TRBV12-3/TRBV12-4
TGCAGTGCTAGAGACGCCGGGACAGGGGCAGGCGAGCAGTACTTC	CSARDAGTGAGEQYF	NA	TRBJ2-7	TRBD1	TRBV20-1
TGTGCCAGCAGTCGGCGAGGAGGGAGCTATCAGCCCCAGCATTTT	CASSRRGGSYQPQHF	NA	TRBJ1-5	NA	TRBV6-2/TRBV6-3
TGTGCCAGCAGTTGGACTGGCGGGGAGCAGTTCTTC	CASSWTGGEQFF	NA	TRBJ2-1	NA	TRBV28
TGCGCCAGCAGCACCGGACAGGGACAGTATTTT	CASSTGQGQYF	many	TRBJ2-3	TRBD1	TRBV5-1
TGTGCCAGCAGTACGGGACTAGCGGCCTCCTACGAGCAGTACTTC	CASSTGLAASYEQYF	many	TRBJ2-7	TRBD2	TRBV28
TGCAGTGCTACGGGACTAGCGGGTACCTACGAGCAGTACTTC	CSATGLAGTYEQYF	many	TRBJ2-7	TRBD2	TRBV20-1